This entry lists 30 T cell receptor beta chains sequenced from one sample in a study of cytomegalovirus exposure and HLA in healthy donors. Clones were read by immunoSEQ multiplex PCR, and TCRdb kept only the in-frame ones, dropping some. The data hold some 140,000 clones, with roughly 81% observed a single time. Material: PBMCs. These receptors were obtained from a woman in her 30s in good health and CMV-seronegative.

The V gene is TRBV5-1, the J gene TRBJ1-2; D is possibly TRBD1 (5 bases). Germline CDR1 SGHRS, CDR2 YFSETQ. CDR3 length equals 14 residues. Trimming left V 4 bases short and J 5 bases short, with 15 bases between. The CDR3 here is CASSPPGEAYGYTF. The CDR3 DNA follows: TGCGCCAGCAGCCCCCCGGGGGAGGCATATGGCTACACCTTC.

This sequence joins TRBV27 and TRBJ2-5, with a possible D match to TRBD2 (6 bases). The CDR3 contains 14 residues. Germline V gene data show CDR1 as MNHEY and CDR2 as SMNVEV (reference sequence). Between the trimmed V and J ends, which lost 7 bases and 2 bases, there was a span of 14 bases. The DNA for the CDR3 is TGTGCCAGCAAGGGCCTAGCGTCTCAAGAGACCCAGTACTTC. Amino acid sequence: CASKGLASQETQYF.

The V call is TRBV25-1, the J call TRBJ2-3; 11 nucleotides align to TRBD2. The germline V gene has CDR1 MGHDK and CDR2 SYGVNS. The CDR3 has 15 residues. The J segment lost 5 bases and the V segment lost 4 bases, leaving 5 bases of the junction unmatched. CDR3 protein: CASSVSSGGRDTQYF. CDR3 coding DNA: TGTGCCAGCAGTGTCTCTAGCGGGGGGAGAGATACGCAGTATTTT.

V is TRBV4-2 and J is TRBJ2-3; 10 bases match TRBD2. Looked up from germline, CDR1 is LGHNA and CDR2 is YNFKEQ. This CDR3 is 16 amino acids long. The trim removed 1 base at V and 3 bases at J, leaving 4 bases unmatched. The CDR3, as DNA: TGTGCCAGCAGCCAAGCGGGACTAGCGAAGACAGATACGCAGTATTTT. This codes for CASSQAGLAKTDTQYF.

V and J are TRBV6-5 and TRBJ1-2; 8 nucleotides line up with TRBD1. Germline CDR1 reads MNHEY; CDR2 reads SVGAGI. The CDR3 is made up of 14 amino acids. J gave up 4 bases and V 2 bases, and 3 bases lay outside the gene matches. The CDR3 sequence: CASSYRTGSYGYTF. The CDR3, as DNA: TGTGCCAGCAGTTACCGGACAGGGTCCTATGGCTACACCTTC.

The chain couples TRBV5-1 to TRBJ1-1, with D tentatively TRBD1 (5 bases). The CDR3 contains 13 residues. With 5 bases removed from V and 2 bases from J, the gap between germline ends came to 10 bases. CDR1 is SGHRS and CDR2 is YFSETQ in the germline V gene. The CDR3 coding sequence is TGCGCCAGCAGACAGACAGTTAACACTGAAGCTTTCTTT. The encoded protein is CASRQTVNTEAFF.

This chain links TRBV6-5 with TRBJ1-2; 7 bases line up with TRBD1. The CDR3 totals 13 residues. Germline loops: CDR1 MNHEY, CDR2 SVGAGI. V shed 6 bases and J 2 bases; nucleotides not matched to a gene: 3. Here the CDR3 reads CASRRDSNYGYTF. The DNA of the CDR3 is TGTGCCAGCAGAAGGGACAGCAACTATGGCTACACCTTC.

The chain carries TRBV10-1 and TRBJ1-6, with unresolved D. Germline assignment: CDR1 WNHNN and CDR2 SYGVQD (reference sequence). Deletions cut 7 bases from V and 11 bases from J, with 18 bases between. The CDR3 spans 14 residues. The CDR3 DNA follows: TGCGCCAGCAAGGTTCGGGCAGCGGTCGCACCCCTCCACTTT. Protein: CASKVRAAVAPLHF.

CDR3 amino acids: CASSPGTGGGTEAFF. CDR3 nucleotide sequence: TGCGCCAGCAGCCCCGGGACAGGGGGTGGCACTGAAGCTTTCTTT. The chain joins TRBV5-1 to TRBJ1-1; 11 bases line up with TRBD1. V gave up 4 bases and J gave up 4 bases; unmatched junction bases: 6. Germline assignment: CDR1 SGHRS and CDR2 YFSETQ. This CDR3 spans 15 amino acids.

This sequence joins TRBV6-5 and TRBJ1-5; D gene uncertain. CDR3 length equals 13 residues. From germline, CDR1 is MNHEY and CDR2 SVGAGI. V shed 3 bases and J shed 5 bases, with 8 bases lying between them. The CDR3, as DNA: TGTGCCAGCAGTTATGGGCAGGATCAGCCCCAGCATTTT. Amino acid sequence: CASSYGQDQPQHF.

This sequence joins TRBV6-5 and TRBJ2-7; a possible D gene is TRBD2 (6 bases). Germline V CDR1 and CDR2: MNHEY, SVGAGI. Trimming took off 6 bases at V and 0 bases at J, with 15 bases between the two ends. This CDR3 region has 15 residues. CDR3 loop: CASRRTGVSSYEQYF. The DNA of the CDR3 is TGTGCCAGCAGACGTACGGGGGTGAGCTCCTACGAGCAGTACTTC.

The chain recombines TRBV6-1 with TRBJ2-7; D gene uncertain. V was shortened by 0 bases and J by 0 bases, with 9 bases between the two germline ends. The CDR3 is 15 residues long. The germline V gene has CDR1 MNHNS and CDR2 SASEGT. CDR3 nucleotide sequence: TGTGCCAGCAGTGAAGCGAGGTATAGCTCCTACGAGCAGTACTTC. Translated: CASSEARYSSYEQYF.

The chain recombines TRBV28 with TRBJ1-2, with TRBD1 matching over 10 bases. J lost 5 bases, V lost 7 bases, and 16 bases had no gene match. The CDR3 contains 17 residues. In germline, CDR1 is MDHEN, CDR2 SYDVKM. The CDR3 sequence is CASTSRSGTGVRYGYTF. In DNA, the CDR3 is TGTGCCAGCACCTCACGATCCGGGACAGGGGTACGGTATGGCTACACCTTC.

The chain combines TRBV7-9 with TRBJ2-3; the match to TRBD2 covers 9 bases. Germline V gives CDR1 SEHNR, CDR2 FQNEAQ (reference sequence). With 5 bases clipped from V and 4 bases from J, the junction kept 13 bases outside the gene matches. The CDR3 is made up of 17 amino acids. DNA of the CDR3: TGTGCCAGCAGCCCTAGGAGATCTAGCGGGGCGGCAGATACGCAGTATTTT. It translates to CASSPRRSSGAADTQYF.

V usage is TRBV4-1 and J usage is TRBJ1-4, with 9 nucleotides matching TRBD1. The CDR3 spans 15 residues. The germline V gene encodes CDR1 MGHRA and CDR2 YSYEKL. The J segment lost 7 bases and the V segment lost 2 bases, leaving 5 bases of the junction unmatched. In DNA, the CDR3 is TGCGCCAGCAGCCAACCGGGACAGGGAAGTGAAAAACTGTTTTTT. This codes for CASSQPGQGSEKLFF.

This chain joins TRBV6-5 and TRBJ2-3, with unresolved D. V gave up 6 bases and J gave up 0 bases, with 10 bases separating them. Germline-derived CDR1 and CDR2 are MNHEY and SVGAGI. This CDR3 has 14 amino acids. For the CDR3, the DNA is TGTGCCAGCAGGGCGGATTCTAGCACAGATACGCAGTATTTT. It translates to CASRADSSTDTQYF.

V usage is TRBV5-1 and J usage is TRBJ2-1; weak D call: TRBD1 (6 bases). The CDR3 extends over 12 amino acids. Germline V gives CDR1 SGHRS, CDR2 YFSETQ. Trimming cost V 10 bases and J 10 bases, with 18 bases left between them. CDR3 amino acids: CACRDKAREQFF. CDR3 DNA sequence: TGCGCCTGCCGGGACAAAGCACGGGAGCAGTTCTTC.

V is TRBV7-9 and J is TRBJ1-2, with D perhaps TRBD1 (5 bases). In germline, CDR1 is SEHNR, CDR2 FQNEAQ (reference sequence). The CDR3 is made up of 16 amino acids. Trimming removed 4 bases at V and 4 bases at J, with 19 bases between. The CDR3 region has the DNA TGTGCCAGCAGCTATTCTGGGGCTCCCGCCGCCTATGGCTACACCTTC. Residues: CASSYSGAPAAYGYTF.

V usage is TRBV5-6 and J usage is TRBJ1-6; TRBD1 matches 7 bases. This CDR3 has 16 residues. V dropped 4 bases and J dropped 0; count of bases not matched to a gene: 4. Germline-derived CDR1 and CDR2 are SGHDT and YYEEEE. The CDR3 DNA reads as TGTGCCAGCAGCCGAGACAGGGTCTCCTATAATTCACCCCTCCACTTT. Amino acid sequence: CASSRDRVSYNSPLHF.

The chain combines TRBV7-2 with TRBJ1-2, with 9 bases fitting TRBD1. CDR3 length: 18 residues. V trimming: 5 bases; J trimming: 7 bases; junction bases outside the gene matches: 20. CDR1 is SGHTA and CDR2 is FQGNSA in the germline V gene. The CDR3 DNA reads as TGTGCCAGCAGCCGTAGCGGGACAGGGTCTACGTGGACTCTTGGCTACACCTTC. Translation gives CASSRSGTGSTWTLGYTF.

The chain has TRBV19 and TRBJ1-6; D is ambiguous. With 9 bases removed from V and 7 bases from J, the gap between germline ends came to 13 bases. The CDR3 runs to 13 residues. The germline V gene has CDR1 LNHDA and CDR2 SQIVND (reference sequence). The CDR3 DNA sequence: TGTGCCAGCAGAATGTCCCTGAATTCACCCCTCCACTTT. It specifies CASRMSLNSPLHF.

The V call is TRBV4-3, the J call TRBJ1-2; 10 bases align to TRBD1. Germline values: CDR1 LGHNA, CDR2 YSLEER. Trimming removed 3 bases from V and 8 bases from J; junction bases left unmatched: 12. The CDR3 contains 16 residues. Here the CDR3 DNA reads TGCGCCAGCAGCCACCTCCGGGACAGGGGCTTTAAGGGCTACACCTTC. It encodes CASSHLRDRGFKGYTF.

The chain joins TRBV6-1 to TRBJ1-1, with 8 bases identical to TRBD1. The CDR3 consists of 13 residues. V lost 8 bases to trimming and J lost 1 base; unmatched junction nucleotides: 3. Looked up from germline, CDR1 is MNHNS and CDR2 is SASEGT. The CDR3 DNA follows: TGTGCCAGCCTTGGGACAGGGAACACTGAAGCTTTCTTT. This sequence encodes CASLGTGNTEAFF.

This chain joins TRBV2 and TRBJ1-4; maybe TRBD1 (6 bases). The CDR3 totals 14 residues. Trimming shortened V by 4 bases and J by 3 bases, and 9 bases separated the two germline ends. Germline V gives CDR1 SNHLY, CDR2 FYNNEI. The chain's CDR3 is CASSGRTANEKLFF. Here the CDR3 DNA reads TGTGCCAGCAGTGGACGGACAGCTAATGAAAAACTGTTTTTT. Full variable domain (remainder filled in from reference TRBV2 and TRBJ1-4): EPEVTQTPSHQVTQMGQEVILRCVPISNHLYFYWYRQILGQKVEFLVSFYNNEISEKSEIFDDQFSVERPDGSNFTLKIRSTKLEDSAMYFCASSGRTANEKLFFGSGTQLSVL.

The CDR3: CASSLEGDGELFF. The CDR3 region has the DNA TGTGCCAGCAGCTTAGAGGGGGACGGGGAGCTGTTTTTT. V usage is TRBV13 and J usage is TRBJ2-2, with a tentative D call TRBD1 (6 bases). Germline-derived CDR1 and CDR2 are PRHDT and FYEKMQ (reference sequence). The CDR3 is made up of 13 amino acids. Deletions cut 1 base from V and 7 bases from J, with 7 bases between.

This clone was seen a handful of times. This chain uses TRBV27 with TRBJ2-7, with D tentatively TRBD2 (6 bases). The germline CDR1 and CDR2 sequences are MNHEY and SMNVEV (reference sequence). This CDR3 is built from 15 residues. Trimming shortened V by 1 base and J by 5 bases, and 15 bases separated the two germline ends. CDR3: CASSLYPREVHEQYF. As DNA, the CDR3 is TGTGCCAGCAGTTTATATCCCAGGGAGGTCCACGAGCAGTACTTC.

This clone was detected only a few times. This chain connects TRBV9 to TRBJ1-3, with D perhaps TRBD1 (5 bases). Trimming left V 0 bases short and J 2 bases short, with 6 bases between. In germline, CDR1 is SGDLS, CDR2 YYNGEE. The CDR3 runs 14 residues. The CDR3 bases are TGTGCCAGCAGCGTAGGGGGCGCTGGAAACACCATATATTTT. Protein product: CASSVGGAGNTIYF.

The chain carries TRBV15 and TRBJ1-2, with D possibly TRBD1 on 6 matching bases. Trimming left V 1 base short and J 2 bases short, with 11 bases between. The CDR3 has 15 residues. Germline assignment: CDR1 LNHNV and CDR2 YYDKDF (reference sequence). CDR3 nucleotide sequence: TGTGCCACCAGCAGAGTGGGCAGGGGCAACTATGGCTACACCTTC. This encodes CATSRVGRGNYGYTF. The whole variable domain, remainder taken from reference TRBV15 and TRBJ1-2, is DAMVIQNPRYQVTQFGKPVTLSCSQTLNHNVMYWYQQKSSQAPKLLFHYYDKDFNNEADTPDNFQSRRPNTSFCFLDIRSPGLGDTAMYLCATSRVGRGNYGYTFGSGTRLTVV.

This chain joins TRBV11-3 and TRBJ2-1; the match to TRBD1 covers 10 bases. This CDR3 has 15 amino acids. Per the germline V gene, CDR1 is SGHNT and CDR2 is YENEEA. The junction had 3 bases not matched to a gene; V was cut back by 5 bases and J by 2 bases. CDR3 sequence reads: CASSPGTGAYNEQFF. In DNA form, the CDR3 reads TGTGCCAGCAGCCCGGGGACAGGGGCCTACAATGAGCAGTTCTTC.

In DNA, the CDR3 is TGCGCCAGCAGCCGCCTCGATAAGGGGTACGAGCAGTACTTC. This translates into CASSRLDKGYEQYF. The gene calls are TRBV5-1 and TRBJ2-7; D possibly corresponds to TRBD1 (5 bases). CDR3 size: 14 residues. Trimming took 4 bases from V and 4 from J, leaving 15 bases between them. CDR1 is SGHRS, CDR2 YFSETQ, per germline. Full variable domain (missing parts from reference TRBV5-1 and TRBJ2-7): KAGVTQTPRYLIKTRGQQVTLSCSPISGHRSVSWYQQTPGQGLQFLFEYFSETQRNKGNFPGRFSGRQFSNSRSEMNVSTLELGDSALYLCASSRLDKGYEQYFGPGTRLTVT.